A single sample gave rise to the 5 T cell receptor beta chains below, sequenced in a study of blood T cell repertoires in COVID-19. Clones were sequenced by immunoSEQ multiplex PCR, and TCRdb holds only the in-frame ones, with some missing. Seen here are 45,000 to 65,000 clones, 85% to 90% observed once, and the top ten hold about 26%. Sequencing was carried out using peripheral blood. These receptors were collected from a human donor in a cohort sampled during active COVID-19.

As DNA, the CDR3 is TGTGCCAGCAGCGGACCCGGGACAGAGGGCGAGCAGTACTTC. Translating it yields CASSGPGTEGEQYF. V usage is TRBV9 and J usage is TRBJ2-7, with TRBD1 matching over 7 bases. The J segment lost 6 bases and the V segment lost 3 bases, leaving 9 bases of the junction unmatched. Germline V CDR1 and CDR2: SGDLS, YYNGEE. This CDR3 is 14 amino acids long. Using reference TRBV9 and TRBJ2-7 for the parts outside the CDR3, the full variable domain is DSGVTQTPKHLITATGQRVTLRCSPRSGDLSVYWYQQSLDQGLQFLIQYYNGEERAKGNILERFSAQQFPDLHSELNLSSLELGDSALYFCASSGPGTEGEQYFGPGTRLTVT.

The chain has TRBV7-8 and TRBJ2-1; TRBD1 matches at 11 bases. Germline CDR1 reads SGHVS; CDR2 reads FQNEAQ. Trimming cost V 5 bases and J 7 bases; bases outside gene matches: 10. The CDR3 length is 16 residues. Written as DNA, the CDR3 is TGTGCCAGCAGCCCCACCAGGGGACAGGGGGTTAATGAGCAGTTCTTC. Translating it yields CASSPTRGQGVNEQFF.

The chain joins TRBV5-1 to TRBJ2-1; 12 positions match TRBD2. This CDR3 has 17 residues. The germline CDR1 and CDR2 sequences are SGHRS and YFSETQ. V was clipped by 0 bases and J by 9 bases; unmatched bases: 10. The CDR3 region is CASSLGTSGRIGVEQFF. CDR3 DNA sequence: TGCGCCAGCAGCTTGGGTACTAGCGGGAGGATAGGGGTTGAGCAGTTCTTC.

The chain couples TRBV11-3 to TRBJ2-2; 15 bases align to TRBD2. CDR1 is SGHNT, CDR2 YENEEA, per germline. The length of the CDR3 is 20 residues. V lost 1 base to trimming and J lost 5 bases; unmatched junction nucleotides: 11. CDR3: CASSLGGLAGGASKTGELFF. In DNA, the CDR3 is TGTGCCAGCAGCTTAGGGGGACTAGCGGGAGGAGCGAGTAAAACCGGGGAGCTGTTTTTT.

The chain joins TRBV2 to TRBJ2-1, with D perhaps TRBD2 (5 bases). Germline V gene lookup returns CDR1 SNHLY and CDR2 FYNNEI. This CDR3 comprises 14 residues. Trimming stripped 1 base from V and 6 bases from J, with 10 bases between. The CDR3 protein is CASSEGTGSNEQFF. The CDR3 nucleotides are TGTGCCAGCAGTGAAGGGACTGGGTCCAATGAGCAGTTCTTC.